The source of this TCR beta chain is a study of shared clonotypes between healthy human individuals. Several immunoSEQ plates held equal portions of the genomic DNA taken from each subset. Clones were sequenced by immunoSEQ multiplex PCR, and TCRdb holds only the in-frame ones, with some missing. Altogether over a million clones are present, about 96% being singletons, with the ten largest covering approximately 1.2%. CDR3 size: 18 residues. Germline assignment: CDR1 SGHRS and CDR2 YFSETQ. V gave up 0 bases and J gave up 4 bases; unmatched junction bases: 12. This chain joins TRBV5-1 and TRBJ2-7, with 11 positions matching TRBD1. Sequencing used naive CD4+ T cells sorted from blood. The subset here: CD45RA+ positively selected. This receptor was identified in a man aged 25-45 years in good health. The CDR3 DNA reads TGCGCCAGCAGCTTGGGTCTTTCTGGACAGGGGGCGCTTTACGAGCAGTACTTC. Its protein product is CASSLGLSGQGALYEQYF.